A selection of T cell receptor beta chains follows, all from one sample in a study of Ad26.COV2.S vaccination and SARS-CoV-2 variants. Clones were sequenced by immunoSEQ multiplex PCR, and TCRdb holds only the in-frame ones, with some missing. The sample consists of over 110,000 clones, about nine tenths of them appearing once. The sequences come from peripheral blood, collected after recovery from COVID-19. Receptor source: a human donor who had recovered from COVID-19. Each CDR3 is given without its conserved first and last residue. The D gene is left open where the match is weak.

TRBV4-3 | . | ASSRARGPNSPLH
TRBV11-2 | TRBD1 | ASSLGTGGPTANEKLF
TRBV6-2/TRBV6-3 | . | ASSYRDFTDTQY
TRBV18 | . | ASSPRGQGGAYEQY
TRBV7-6 | . | ASSSRDPGIGSPLH
TRBV4-1 | TRBD1 | ASSHPDRENTEAF
TRBV6-5 | TRBD1 | ASSYSGQPNQPQH
TRBV10-3 | . | AIRGDGTQH
TRBV6-6 | TRBD1 | ASSAGGTGTDTQY
TRBV7-9 | . | ASSSPSRLGGMNTEAF
TRBV14 | . | ASSPPGVISYNEQF
TRBV5-4 | . | ASSLGGDGGNTEAF
TRBV7-8 | . | ASSDPPGPLGNTIY
TRBV19 | . | ASSNYNEQF
TRBV29-1 | . | SAPTGGSSIQY
TRBV7-8 | . | ASSLRGGLDYEQY
TRBV2 | . | ASMRGRPVLANSYNSPLH
TRBV28 | TRBD1 | ASKMDRVAYEQY
TRBV11-2 | TRBD1 | ASSLGTGVETQY
TRBV28 | TRBD1 | ASSPGGQPYRYT
TRBV4-3 | TRBD1 | ASSQEETGTGNTGELF
TRBV5-6 | . | ASSLTGNQPQH
TRBV4-3 | TRBD2 | ASSVGLAGGLETQY
TRBV15 | . | ATSRNGLSPNYGYT
TRBV7-9 | TRBD1 | ASSLSDRAVGYT
TRBV6-5 | . | ASSYSSGQTYEQY
TRBV30 | . | ACQQGRGTDTQY
TRBV28 | TRBD1 | ASGGGQGTNQPQH
TRBV27 | TRBD2 | ASSYTSDVFHEQF
TRBV7-6 | . | ASSPARGYGNTIY
TRBV11-2 | . | ASSSSGGRGNTIY
TRBV5-1 | TRBD1 | ASSLGEGADTEAF
TRBV10-2 | TRBD1 | ASRRGLGTEAF
TRBV24-1 | . | ATSDRGLGNQPQH
TRBV2 | . | ASCLGQGLYEQY
TRBV11-2 | . | ASSPGQGSSYEQY
TRBV27 | . | ASSTYNGETSYEQY
TRBV3-1/TRBV3-2 | . | ASSTGNTEAF
TRBV2 | . | ASSEGGKGKLF
TRBV5-8 | . | ASSLAFQNTEAF